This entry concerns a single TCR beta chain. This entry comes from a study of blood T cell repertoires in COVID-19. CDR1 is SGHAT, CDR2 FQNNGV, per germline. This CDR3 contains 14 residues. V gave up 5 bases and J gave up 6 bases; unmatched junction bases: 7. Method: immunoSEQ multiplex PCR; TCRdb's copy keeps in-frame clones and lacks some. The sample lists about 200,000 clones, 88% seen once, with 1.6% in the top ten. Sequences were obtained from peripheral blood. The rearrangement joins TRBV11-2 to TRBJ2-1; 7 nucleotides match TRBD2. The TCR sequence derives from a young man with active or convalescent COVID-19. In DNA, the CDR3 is TGTGCCAGCAGCATAGGGAGGGAGCGCAATGAGCAGTTCTTC. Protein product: CASSIGRERNEQFF.